Shown below are 8 T cell receptor beta chains from a single sample sequenced in a study of TIL therapy for anti-PD-1-resistant metastatic lung cancer. Indicated time point: pre-treatment sample, taken before nivolumab and TIL therapy. This was the immunoSEQ v3 assay. The data were produced by immunoSEQ multiplex PCR, yet TCRdb's version contains in-frame clones alone and is incomplete. This table holds more than 55,000 clones, 81% found once. The source was blood, collected at baseline. The receptors were gathered from a person aged 25 to 85 with non-small cell lung cancer.

The chain links TRBV11-2 to TRBJ2-7; D gene unclear. CDR1 SGHAT and CDR2 FQNNGV come from the germline V gene. V dropped 0 bases and J dropped 5 bases, with 17 bases sitting between them. CDR3 length: 16 residues. CDR3: CASSLDPRLRRNEQYF. Here the CDR3 DNA reads TGTGCCAGCAGCTTAGATCCGCGGCTCCGAAGGAACGAGCAGTACTTC.

This clone was seen once. The rearrangement uses TRBV5-6 and TRBJ1-4; 8 positions match TRBD1. Germline trimming cut 2 bases from V and 5 bases from J; bases unmatched to any gene: 2. This CDR3 region has 14 residues. Per germline, CDR1 SGHDT and CDR2 YYEEEE. Written as DNA, the CDR3 is TGTGCCAGCAGCTTAAGACAGGGGAATGAAAAACTGTTTTTT. Translation gives CASSLRQGNEKLFF.

The J gene is TRBJ1-5, the V gene TRBV5-4, with a weak D call TRBD1 (5 bases). Germline CDR1 reads SGHNT; CDR2 reads YYREEE (reference sequence). Trimming removed 5 bases at V and 0 bases at J, with 18 bases between. The CDR3 totals 17 residues. The CDR3 coding sequence is TGTGCCAGCAGTTCCACCGGGGGACTCTATAGCAATCAGCCCCAGCATTTT. This translates into CASSSTGGLYSNQPQHF.

The J gene is TRBJ2-2, the V gene TRBV27; 12 nucleotides match TRBD2. V trimming: 4 bases; J trimming: 7 bases; junction bases outside the gene matches: 13. Looked up from germline, CDR1 is MNHEY and CDR2 is SMNVEV (reference sequence). CDR3 length: 18 amino acids. This chain's CDR3 is CASSSTPSGGALGGELFF. Written as DNA, the CDR3 is TGTGCCAGCAGTTCTACCCCTAGCGGGGGGGCCCTGGGCGGGGAGCTGTTTTTT.

The rearrangement links TRBV5-1 to TRBJ2-2; 11 bases line up with TRBD1. Unmatched junction bases numbered 6, after V lost 3 bases and J lost 5 bases. The length of the CDR3 is 16 residues. Per germline, CDR1 SGHRS and CDR2 YFSETQ. The CDR3 is CASSSGQGAPTGELFF. The CDR3 DNA reads as TGCGCCAGCAGCTCCGGACAGGGGGCACCTACCGGGGAGCTGTTTTTT.

The rearrangement joins TRBV7-9 to TRBJ2-7, with a tentative D call TRBD1 (5 bases). Germline V gives CDR1 SEHNR, CDR2 FQNEAQ (reference sequence). The CDR3 runs 13 residues. V was cut by 5 bases and J by 3 bases, with 11 bases left in between. CDR3 coding DNA: TGTGCCAGCAGCCCGGACATTTACTACGAGCAGTACTTC. Amino acids: CASSPDIYYEQYF. Full variable domain (outside the CDR3, taken from reference TRBV7-9 and TRBJ2-7): DTGVSQNPRHKITKRGQNVTFRCDPISEHNRLYWYRQTLGQGPEFLTYFQNEAQLEKSRLLSDRFSAERPKGSFSTLEIQRTEQGDSAMYLCASSPDIYYEQYFGPGTRLTVT.

This clone was recorded a few times. The chain combines TRBV28 with TRBJ1-3; D is uncertain. Germline V CDR1 and CDR2: MDHEN, SYDVKM. V shed 3 bases and J shed 5 bases, with 17 bases lying between them. The CDR3 sequence is 16 residues long. Written as DNA, the CDR3 is TGTGCCAGCAGTTTGGGAGCCTCCGAACGAAGAAACACCATATATTTT. This translates into CASSLGASERRNTIYF.

The chain joins TRBV6-1 to TRBJ2-5; 7 nucleotides match TRBD2. J lost 5 bases, V lost 2 bases, and 2 bases had no gene match. CDR1 is MNHNS, CDR2 SASEGT, per germline. The CDR3 loop spans 13 amino acids. The CDR3, as DNA: TGTGCCAGCAGTGAATCCGGGAGGGAGACCCAGTACTTC. Its translation: CASSESGRETQYF.